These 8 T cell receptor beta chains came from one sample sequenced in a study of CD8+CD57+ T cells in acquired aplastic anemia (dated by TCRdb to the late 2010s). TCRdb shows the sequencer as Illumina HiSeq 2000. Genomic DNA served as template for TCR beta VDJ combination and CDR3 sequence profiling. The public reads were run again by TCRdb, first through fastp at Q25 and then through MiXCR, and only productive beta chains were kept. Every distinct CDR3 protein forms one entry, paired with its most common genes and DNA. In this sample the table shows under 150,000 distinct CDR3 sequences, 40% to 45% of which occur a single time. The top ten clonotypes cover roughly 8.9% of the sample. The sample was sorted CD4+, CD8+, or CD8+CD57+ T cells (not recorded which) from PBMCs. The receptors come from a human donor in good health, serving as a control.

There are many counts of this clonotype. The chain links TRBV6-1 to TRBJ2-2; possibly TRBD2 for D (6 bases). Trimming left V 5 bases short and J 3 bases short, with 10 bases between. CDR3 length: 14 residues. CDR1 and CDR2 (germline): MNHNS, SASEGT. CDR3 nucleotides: TGTGCCAGCAGTTCCCAGCGGGACACCGGGGAGCTGTTTTTT. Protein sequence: CASSSQRDTGELFF.

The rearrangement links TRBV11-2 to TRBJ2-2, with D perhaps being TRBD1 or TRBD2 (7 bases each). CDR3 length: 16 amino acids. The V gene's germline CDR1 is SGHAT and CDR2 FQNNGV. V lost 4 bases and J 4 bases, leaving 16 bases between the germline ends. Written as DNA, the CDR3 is TGTGCCAGCAGCTCCTCCGACAGGGAGGGCACCGGGGAGCTGTTTTTT. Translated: CASSSSDREGTGELFF.

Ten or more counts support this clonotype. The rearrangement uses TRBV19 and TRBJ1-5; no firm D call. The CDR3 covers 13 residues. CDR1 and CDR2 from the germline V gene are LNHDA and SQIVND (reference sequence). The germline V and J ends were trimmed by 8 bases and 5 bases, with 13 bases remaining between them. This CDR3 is CASGSREDQPQHF. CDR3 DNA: TGTGCCAGTGGGTCCCGAGAAGATCAGCCCCAGCATTTT. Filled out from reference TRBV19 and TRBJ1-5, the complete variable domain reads DGGITQSPKYLFRKEGQNVTLSCEQNLNHDAMYWYRQDPGQGLRLIYYSQIVNDFQKGDIAEGYSVSREKKESFPLTVTSAQKNPTAFYLCASGSREDQPQHFGDGTRLSIL.

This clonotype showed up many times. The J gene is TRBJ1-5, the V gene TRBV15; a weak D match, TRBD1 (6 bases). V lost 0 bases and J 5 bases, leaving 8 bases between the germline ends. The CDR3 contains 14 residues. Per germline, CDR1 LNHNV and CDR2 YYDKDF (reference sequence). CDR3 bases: TGTGCCACCAGCAGAGAGGGGGGGCATCAGCCCCAGCATTTT. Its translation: CATSREGGHQPQHF.

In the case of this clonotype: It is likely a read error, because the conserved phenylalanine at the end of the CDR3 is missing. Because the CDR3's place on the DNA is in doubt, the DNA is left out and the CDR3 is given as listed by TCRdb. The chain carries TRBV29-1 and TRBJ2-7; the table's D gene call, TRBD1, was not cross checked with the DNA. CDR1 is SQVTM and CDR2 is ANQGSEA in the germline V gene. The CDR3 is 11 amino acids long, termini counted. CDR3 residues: CSVEDGARNYI.

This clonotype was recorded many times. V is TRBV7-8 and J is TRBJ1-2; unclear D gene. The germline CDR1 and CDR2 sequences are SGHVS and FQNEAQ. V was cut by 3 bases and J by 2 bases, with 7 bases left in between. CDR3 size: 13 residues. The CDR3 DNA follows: TGTGCCAGCAGCTTTCCGGGGAACTATGGCTACACCTTC. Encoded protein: CASSFPGNYGYTF.

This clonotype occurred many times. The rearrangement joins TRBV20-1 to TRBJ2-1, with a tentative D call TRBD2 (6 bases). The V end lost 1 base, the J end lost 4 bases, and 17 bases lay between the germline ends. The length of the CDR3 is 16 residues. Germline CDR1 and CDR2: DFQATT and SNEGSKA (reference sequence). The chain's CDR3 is CSARGIGGVEYNEQFF. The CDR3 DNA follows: TGCAGTGCTAGAGGGATCGGGGGAGTCGAGTACAATGAGCAGTTCTTC.

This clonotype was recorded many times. CDR3 amino acids: CASSIRTEYSGNTIYF. The CDR3 nucleotides are TGTGCCAGTAGTATCCGGACGGAATACTCTGGAAACACCATATATTTT. J is TRBJ1-3 and V is TRBV19, with no clear D. V lost 3 bases and J lost 0, with 12 bases in between. Germline values: CDR1 LNHDA, CDR2 SQIVND (reference sequence). The CDR3 totals 16 residues.